This T cell receptor (beta chain) was recorded in a study of blood T cell repertoires in COVID-19. Sequenced by immunoSEQ multiplex PCR; TCRdb stores in-frame clones only, minus some. The repertoire holds around 280,000 clones, with around 87% as singletons. This CDR3 has 14 amino acids. The germline V gene has CDR1 LNHDA and CDR2 SQIVND (reference sequence). J gave up 2 bases and V 4 bases, and 4 bases lay outside the gene matches. Sequencing was done on a sample of peripheral blood. The receptor's source is a woman aged 30 to 39 who had recovered from COVID-19. This chain links TRBV19 with TRBJ2-7; 8 bases match TRBD2. CDR3 protein: CASSSGTRPYEQYF. In nucleotides, the CDR3 is TGTGCCAGTAGTAGCGGGACTAGACCCTACGAGCAGTACTTC.